This T cell receptor (beta chain) was sequenced for a study of blood T cell repertoires in COVID-19. Looking at the study overall: The samples span acute and convalescent COVID-19 from the United States, Italy and Spain. PBMCs, B-cell-depleted T cells, or T cells provided the cDNA or gDNA that made up the material.

The protocol was immunoSEQ multiplex PCR, while the TCRdb copy is restricted to in-frame clones and leaves out a portion. The data contain over 200,000 clones, 83% of them seen just once; the ten biggest clones take up about 2.7%. With regard to this clone: The DNA is left out, because the CDR3 cannot be placed on it with certainty; the CDR3 is given as TCRdb lists it.

From germline, CDR1 is MNHEY and CDR2 SVGEGT. The CDR3 adds up to 17 amino acids, both ends counted. What was sequenced was peripheral blood. The TCR sequence derives from a woman aged 35 to 49 with active or convalescent COVID-19. The chain joins TRBV6-2 or TRBV6-3 to TRBJ2-7; the table's TRBD1 call for D was not verified on the DNA. CDR3 in amino acids: CASTPNRFPTSSTSQYF.